The text below deals with one T cell receptor beta chain. Its cognate antigen is unknown. This record belongs to a study of cytomegalovirus exposure and HLA in healthy donors. Study-wide results and limits: In a later analysis, several top co-occurrence clusters appeared linked to parvovirus B19, influenza, CMV and Epstein-Barr virus. Some V segments, including TRBV6-2 and TRBV6-3, were excluded as indistinguishable.

Trimming removed 5 bases from V and 5 bases from J; junction bases left unmatched: 3. CDR1 and CDR2 from the germline V gene are MNHEY and SMNVEV (reference sequence). This CDR3 spans 13 amino acids. The study ran its PCR with 60 Vbeta and 13 Jbeta primers. Libraries were prepared by immunoSEQ multiplex PCR; TCRdb keeps only in-frame clonotypes and omits some of them. The sample has roughly 190,000 clones, over 70% seen once. V is TRBV27 and J is TRBJ1-1; 9 bases are shared with TRBD1. This TCR was sampled from a female donor in good health and CMV-seronegative. The sample consisted of PBMCs. Written as DNA, the CDR3 is TGTGCCAGCAGTGGGACAGGGTTTACTGAAGCTTTCTTT. This translates into CASSGTGFTEAFF.